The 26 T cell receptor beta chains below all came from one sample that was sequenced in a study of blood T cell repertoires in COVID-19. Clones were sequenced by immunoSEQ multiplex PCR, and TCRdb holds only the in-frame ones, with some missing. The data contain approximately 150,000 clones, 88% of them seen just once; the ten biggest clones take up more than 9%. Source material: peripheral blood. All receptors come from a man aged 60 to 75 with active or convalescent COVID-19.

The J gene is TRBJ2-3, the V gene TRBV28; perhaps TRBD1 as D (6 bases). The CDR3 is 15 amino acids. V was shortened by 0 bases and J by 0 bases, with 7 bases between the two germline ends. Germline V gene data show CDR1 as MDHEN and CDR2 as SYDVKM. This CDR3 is CASSLWRGSTDTQYF. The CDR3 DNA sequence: TGTGCCAGCAGTTTATGGAGGGGGAGCACAGATACGCAGTATTTT.

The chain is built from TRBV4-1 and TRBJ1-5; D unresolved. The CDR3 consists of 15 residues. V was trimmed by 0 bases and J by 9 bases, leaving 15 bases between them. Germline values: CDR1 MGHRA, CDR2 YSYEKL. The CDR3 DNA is TGCGCCAGCAGCCAAGAAGCACAGCTCGGTTGGCCCCAGCATTTT. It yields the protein CASSQEAQLGWPQHF.

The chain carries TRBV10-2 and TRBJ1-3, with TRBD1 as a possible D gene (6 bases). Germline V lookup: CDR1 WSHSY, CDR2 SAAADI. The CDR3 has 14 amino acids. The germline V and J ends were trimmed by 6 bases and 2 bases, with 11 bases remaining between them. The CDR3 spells CASSATGTGNTIYF. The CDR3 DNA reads TGCGCCAGCAGCGCCACAGGGACTGGAAACACCATATATTTT.

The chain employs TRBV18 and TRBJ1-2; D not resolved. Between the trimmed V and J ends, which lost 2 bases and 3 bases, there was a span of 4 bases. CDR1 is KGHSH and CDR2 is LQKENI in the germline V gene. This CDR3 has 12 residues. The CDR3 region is CASSPSYYGYTF. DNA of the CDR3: TGTGCCAGCTCACCAAGCTACTATGGCTACACCTTC.

The CDR3, as DNA: TGTGCCAGCAGTCACAGGCAGGCGAACACTGAAGCTTTCTTT. This sequence encodes CASSHRQANTEAFF. The rearrangement links TRBV6-5 to TRBJ1-1, with a tentative D call TRBD1 (5 bases). The V gene lost 5 bases and the J gene lost 1 base, with 11 bases spanning the gap. The CDR3 sequence is 14 residues long. CDR1 is MNHEY and CDR2 is SVGAGI in the germline V gene.

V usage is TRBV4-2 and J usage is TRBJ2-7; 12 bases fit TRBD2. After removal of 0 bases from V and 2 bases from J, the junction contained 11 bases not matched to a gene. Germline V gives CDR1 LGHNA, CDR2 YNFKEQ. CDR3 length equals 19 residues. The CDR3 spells CASSQDLTSGRYLAYEQYF. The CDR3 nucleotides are TGTGCCAGCAGCCAAGATTTGACTAGCGGGAGATATTTAGCCTACGAGCAGTACTTC.

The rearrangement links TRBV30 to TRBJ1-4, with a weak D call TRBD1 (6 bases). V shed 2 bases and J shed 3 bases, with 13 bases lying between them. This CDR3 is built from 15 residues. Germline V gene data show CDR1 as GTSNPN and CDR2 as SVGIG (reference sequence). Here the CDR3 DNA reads TGTGCCTGGAGTAGGGGGATGGGTTCTAATGAAAAACTGTTTTTT. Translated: CAWSRGMGSNEKLFF.

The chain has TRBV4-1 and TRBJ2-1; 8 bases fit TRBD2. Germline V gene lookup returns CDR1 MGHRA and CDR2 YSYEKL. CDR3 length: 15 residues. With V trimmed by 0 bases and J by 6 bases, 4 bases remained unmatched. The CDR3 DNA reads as TGCGCCAGCAGCCAAGATGGAACTAGCGGCAATGAGCAGTTCTTC. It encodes CASSQDGTSGNEQFF.

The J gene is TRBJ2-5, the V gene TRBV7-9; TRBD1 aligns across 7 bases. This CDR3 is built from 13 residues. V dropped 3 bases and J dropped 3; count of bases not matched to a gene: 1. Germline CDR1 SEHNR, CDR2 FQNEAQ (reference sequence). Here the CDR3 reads CASSLGQKETQYF. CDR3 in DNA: TGTGCCAGCAGCTTGGGACAGAAAGAGACCCAGTACTTC.

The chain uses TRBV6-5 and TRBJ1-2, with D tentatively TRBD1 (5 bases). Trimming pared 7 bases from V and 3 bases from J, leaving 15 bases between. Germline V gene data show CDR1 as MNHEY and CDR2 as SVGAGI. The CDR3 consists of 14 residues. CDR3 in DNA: TGTGCCAGCAATCAGGAACAGGTCCACTATGGCTACACCTTC. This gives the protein CASNQEQVHYGYTF.

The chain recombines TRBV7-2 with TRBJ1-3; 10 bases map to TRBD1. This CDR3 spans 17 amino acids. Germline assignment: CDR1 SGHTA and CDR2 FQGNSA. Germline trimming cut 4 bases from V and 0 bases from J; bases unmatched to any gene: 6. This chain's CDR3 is CASSSRTGGISGNTIYF. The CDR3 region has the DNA TGTGCCAGCAGCTCCCGGACAGGGGGAATCTCTGGAAACACCATATATTTT.

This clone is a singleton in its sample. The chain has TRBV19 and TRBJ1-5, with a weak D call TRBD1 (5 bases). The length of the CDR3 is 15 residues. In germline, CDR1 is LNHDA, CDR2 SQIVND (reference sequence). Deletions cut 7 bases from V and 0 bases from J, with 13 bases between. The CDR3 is CASKTGDYSNQPQHF. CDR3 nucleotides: TGTGCCAGTAAAACAGGAGATTATAGCAATCAGCCCCAGCATTTT.

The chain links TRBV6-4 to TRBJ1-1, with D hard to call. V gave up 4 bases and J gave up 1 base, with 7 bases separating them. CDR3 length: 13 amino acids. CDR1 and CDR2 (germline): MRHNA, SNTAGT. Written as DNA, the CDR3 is TGTGCCAGCAGTGCCACATCGAACACTGAAGCTTTCTTT. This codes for CASSATSNTEAFF.

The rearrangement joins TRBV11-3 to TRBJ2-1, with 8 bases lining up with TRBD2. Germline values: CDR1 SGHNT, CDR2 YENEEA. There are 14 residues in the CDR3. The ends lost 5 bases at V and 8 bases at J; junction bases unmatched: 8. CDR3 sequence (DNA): TGTGCCAGCAGCCAAAGCGGGAGCAGGGATGAGCAGTTCTTC. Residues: CASSQSGSRDEQFF.

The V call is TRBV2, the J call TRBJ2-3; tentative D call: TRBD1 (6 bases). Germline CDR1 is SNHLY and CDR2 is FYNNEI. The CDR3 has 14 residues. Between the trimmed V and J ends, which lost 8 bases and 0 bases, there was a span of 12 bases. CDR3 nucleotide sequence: TGTGCCAGCCTTGAGGGGGTTAGCACAGATACGCAGTATTTT. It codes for CASLEGVSTDTQYF.

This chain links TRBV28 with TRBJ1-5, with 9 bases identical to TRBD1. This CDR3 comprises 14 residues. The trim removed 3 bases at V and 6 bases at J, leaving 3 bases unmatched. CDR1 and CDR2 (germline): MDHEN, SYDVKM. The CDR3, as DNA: TGTGCCAGCAGTTTGGGACAGGGTGGTCAGCCCCAGCATTTT. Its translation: CASSLGQGGQPQHF.

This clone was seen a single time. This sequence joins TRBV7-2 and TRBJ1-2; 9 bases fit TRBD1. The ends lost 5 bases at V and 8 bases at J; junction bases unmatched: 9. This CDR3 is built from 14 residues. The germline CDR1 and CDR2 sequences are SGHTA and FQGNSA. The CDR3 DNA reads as TGTGCCAGCAGCCAATCACAGGGGGCGCAAGGCTACACCTTC. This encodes CASSQSQGAQGYTF.

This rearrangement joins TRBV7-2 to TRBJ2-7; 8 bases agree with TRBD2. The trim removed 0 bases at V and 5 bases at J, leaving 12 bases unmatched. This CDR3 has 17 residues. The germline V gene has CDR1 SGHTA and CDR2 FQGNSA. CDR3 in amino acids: CASSLALLRAGGNEQYF. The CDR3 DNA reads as TGTGCCAGCAGCTTAGCGCTTCTTCGGGCGGGAGGCAACGAGCAGTACTTC.

For the CDR3, the DNA is TGTGCCTGGAGTGGGTGGACACTGGCTTCCTACGAGCAGTACTTC. It translates to CAWSGWTLASYEQYF. This chain connects TRBV30 to TRBJ2-7, with D perhaps TRBD1 (5 bases). This CDR3 contains 15 residues. Trimming stripped 1 base from V and 1 base from J, with 14 bases between. Germline V gives CDR1 GTSNPN, CDR2 SVGIG (reference sequence).

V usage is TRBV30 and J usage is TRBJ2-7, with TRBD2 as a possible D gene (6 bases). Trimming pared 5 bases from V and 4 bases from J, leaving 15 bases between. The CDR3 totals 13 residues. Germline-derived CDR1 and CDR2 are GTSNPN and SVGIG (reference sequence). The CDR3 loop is CAWATGTPYEQYF. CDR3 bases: TGTGCCTGGGCCACCGGGACTCCGTACGAGCAGTACTTC.

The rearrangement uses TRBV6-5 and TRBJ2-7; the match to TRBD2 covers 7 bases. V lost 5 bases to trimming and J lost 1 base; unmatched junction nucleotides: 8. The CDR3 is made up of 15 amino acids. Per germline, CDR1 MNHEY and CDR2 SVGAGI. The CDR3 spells CASSPGTKASYEQYF. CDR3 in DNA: TGTGCCAGCAGTCCCGGGACTAAAGCGTCCTACGAGCAGTACTTC.

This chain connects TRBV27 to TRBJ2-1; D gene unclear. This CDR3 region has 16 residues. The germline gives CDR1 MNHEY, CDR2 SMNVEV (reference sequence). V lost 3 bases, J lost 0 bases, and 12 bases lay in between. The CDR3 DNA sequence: TGTGCCAGCAGTTTGGGTATGGCTAGCTCCTACAATGAGCAGTTCTTC. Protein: CASSLGMASSYNEQFF.

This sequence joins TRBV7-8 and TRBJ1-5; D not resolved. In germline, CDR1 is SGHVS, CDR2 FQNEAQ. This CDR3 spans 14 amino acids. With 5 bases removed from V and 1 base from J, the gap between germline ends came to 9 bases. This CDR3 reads CASSTGESNQPQHF. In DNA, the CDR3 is TGTGCCAGCAGCACCGGGGAGAGCAATCAGCCCCAGCATTTT.

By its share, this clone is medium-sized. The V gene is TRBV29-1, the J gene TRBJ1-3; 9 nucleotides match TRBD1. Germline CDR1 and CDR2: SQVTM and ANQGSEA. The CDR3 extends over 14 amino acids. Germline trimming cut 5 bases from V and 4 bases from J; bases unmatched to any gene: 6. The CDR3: CSVRGTGYGNTIYF. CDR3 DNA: TGCAGCGTTAGAGGGACAGGGTACGGAAACACCATATATTTT.

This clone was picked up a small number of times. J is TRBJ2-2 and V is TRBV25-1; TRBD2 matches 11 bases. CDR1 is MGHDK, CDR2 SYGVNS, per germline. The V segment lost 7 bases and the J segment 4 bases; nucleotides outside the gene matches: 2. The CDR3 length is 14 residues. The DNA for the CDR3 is TGTGCCAGCACCGGGACTAGCGGCACCGGGGAGCTGTTTTTT. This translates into CASTGTSGTGELFF.

This CDR3 is CSVEDRSYEQYF. The CDR3 DNA reads TGCAGCGTTGAAGATCGGAGCTACGAGCAGTACTTC. The chain combines TRBV29-1 with TRBJ2-7; no reliable D call. Between the trimmed V and J ends, which lost 0 bases and 3 bases, there was a span of 6 bases. Germline V gives CDR1 SQVTM, CDR2 ANQGSEA. This CDR3 is built from 12 residues.